The present T cell receptor beta chain was sequenced within a study of blood T cell repertoires in COVID-19 (dated by TCRdb to 2020 to 2021). Concerning the study at large: Samples covering the acute and convalescent phases of COVID-19 were provided by collaborators in the United States, Italy and Spain. The material from the prospective study consisted of cDNA or gDNA derived from T cells, B-cell-depleted T cells, or PBMCs. Subjects who had been exposed to COVID-19, were actively infected with it, or had recovered from it provided the deeply sampled blood TCRbeta repertoires that made up the dataset. A freely available public database, intended as a resource for researchers studying the immune response to SARS-CoV-2, is where the repertoires were released. The samples were drawn from two sources: the first 160 participants of the ongoing ImmuneRACE study, and some 1,300 subjects contributed by 6 global collaborators. Sample metadata almost always included a de-identified subject ID, COVID-19 status, age in years and sex. Where available, HLA class I and class II types were obtained from metadata supplied by the sample provider rather than from assay-based typing.

The paper's findings and limits, for the study overall: Clinical and demographic metadata were provided uncurated, with the amount varying by source and participant.

In the case of this clone: Its target antigen remains unknown. No much larger clone exists at a distance of one base, and base qualities are not known.

The collaborating institutions used their own protocols to collect whole blood in K2EDTA tubes. For TCRbeta analysis, collaborator samples were shipped as frozen whole blood, as isolated PBMCs, or as DNA extracted from either sample type. TCRbeta CDR3 regions were amplified from genomic DNA using the immunoSEQ Assay, a bias-controlled multiplex PCR. The source study handled its data this way. The number of nucleated cells in each sample was estimated from the amplification of reference gene primers within the assay. To quantify the absolute abundance of each unique TCRbeta CDR3 rearrangement, sequence reads were collapsed and filtered. Productive Simpson clonality was computed per sample as the square root of Simpson's diversity index over productive rearrangements. Not all clones reach the TCRdb copy of this immuneACCESS table, which keeps in-frame sequences only. Checked studies attribute under half of the gap to unresolved V genes and leave the rest unexplained. V, J and clone size were drawn from that table, and D and trimming were deduced from the DNA. Here the sample has tens of thousands of clones; around 85% occur a single time. The ten largest account for around 2.3% of the sample.

Sequenced material: peripheral blood. The sequence was collected from a man in his fifties or sixties with acute or convalescent COVID-19.

Here is the DNA: TGTGCCAGCAGTTACTCGATTTTGCGGGCAGATACGCAGTATTTT. It encodes CASSYSILRADTQYF. The chain couples TRBV6-5 to TRBJ2-3, and the D gene may be TRBD2, 5 bases matching. In the germline V gene, CDR1 corresponds to MNHEY and CDR2 to SVGAGI. Spanning cysteine to phenylalanine, the CDR3 consists of 15 amino acids. Left in the record is the CDR3 DNA by itself, 45 bases read in frame from the first base. V is reduced by 0 bases and J by 4 bases, leaving a spacing of 11 bases between them.